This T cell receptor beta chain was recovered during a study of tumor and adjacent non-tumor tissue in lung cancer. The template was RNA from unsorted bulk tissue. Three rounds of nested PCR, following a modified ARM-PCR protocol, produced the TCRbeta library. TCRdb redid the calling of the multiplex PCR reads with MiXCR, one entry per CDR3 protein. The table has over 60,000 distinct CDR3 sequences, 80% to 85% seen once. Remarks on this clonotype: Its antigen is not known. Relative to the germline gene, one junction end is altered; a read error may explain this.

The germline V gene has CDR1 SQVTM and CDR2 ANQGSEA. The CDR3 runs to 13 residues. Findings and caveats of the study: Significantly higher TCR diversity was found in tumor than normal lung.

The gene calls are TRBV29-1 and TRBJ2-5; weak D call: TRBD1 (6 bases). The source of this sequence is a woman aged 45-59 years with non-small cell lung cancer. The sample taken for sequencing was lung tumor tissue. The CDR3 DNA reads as TGCATCGTGGGGCGGACAGTGGTAGAGACCCAGTATTTC. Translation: CIVGRTVVETQYF.